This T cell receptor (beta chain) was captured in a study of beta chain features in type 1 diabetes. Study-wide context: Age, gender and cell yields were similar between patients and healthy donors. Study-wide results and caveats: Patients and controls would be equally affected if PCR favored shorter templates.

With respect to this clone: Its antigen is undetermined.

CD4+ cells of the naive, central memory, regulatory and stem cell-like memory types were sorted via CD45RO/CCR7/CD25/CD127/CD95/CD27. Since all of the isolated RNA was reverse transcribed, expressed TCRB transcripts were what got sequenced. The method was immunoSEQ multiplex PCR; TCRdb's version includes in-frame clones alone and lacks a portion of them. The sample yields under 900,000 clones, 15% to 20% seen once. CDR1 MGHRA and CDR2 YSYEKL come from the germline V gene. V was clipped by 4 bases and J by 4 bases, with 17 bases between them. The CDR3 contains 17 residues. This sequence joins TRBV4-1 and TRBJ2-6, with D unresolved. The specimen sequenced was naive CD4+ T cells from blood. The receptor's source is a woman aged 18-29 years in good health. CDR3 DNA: TGCGCCAGCAGCCTATCTAACGAAATCTCAGGGGCCAACGTCCTGACTTTC. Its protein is CASSLSNEISGANVLTF.